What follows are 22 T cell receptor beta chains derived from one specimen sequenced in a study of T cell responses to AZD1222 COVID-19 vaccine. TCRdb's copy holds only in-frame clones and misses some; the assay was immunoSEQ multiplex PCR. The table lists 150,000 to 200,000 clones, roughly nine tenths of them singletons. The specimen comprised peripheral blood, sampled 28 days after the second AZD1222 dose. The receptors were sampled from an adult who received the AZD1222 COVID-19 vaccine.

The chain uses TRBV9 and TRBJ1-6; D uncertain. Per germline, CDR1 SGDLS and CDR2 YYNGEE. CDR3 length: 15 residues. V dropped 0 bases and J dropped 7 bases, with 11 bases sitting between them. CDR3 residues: CASSVDGGKNSPLHF. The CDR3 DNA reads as TGTGCCAGCAGCGTAGATGGAGGGAAGAATTCACCCCTCCACTTT.

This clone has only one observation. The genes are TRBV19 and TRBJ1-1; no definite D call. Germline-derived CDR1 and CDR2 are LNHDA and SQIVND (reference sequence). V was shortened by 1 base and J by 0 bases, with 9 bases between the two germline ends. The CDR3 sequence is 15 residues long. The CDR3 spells CASSIGWSMNTEAFF. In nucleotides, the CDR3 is TGTGCCAGTAGTATAGGCTGGAGCATGAACACTGAAGCTTTCTTT. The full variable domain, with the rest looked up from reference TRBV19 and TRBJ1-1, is DGGITQSPKYLFRKEGQNVTLSCEQNLNHDAMYWYRQDPGQGLRLIYYSQIVNDFQKGDIAEGYSVSREKKESFPLTVTSAQKNPTAFYLCASSIGWSMNTEAFFGQGTRLTVV.

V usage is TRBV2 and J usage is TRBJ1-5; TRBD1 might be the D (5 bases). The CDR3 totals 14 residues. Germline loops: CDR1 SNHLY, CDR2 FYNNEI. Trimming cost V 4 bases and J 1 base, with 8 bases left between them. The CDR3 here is CASSGRGSNQPQHF. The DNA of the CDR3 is TGTGCCAGCAGTGGGAGGGGCAGCAATCAGCCCCAGCATTTT.

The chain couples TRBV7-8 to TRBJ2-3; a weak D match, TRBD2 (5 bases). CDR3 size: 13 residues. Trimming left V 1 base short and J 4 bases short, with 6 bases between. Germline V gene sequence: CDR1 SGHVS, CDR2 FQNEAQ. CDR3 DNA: TGTGCCAGCAGCTTAGGCGGGTCAGATACGCAGTATTTT. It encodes CASSLGGSDTQYF.

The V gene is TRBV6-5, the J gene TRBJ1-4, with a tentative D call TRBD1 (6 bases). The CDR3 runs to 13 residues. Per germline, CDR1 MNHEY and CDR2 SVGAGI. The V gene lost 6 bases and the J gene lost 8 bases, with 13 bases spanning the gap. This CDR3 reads CASRDGQREKLFF. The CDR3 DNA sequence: TGTGCCAGCAGAGATGGACAGCGAGAAAAACTGTTTTTT.

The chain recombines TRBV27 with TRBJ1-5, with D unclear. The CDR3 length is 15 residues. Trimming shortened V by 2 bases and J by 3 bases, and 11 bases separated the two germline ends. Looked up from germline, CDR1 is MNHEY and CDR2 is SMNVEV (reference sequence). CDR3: CASSLKGGYNQPQHF. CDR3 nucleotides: TGTGCCAGCAGTTTAAAGGGCGGATACAATCAGCCCCAGCATTTT.

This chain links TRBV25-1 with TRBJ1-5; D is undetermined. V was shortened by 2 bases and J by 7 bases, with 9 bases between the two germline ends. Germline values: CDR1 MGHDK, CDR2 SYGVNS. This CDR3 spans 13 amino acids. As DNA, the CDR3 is TGTGCCAGCAGTGAAAAATGGTCACAGCCCCAGCATTTT. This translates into CASSEKWSQPQHF. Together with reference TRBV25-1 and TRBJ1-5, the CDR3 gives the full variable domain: EADIYQTPRYLVIGTGKKITLECSQTMGHDKMYWYQQDPGMELHLIHYSYGVNSTEKGDLSSESTVSRIRTEHFPLTLESARPSHTSQYLCASSEKWSQPQHFGDGTRLSIL.

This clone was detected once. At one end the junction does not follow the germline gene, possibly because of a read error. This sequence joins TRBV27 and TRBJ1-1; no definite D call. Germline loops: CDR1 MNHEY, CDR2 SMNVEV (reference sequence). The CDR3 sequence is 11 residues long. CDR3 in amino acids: CASRLNSEAFF. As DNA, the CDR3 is TGTGCCAGCAGACTCAACAGTGAAGCTTTCTTT.

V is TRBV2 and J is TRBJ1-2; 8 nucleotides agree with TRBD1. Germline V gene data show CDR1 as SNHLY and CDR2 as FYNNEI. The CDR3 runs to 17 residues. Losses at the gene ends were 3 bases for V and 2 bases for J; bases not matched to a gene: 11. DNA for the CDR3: TGTGCCAGCAGTGACCCCGACAGGGGATTAATCAACTATGGCTACACCTTC. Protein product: CASSDPDRGLINYGYTF.

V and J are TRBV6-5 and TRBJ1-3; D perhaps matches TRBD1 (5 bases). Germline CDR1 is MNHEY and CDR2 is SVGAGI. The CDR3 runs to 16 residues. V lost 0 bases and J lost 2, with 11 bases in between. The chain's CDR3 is CASSYSHAGPGNTIYF. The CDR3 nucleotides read TGTGCCAGCAGTTACTCCCATGCAGGGCCTGGAAACACCATATATTTT.

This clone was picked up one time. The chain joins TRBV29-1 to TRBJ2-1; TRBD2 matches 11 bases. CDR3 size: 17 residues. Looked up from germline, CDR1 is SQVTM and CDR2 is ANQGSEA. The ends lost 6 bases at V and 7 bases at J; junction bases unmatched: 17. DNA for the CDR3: TGCAGCGTCGGGACAGGTAGGGCTAGCGGGAGGTGGAATGAGCAGTTCTTC. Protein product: CSVGTGRASGRWNEQFF.

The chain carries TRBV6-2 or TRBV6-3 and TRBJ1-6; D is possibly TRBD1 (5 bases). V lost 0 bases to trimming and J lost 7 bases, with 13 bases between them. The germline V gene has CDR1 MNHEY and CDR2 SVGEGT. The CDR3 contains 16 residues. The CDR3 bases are TGTGCCAGCAGTTACTCGAGGGGCGGCAGAAATTCACCCCTCCACTTT. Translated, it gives CASSYSRGGRNSPLHF.

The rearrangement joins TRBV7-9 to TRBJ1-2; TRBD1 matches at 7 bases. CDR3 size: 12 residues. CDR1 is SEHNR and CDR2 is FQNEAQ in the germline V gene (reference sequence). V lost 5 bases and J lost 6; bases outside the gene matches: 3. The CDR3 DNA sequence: TGTGCCAGCAGCCAAGACAGGGATGGCTACACCTTC. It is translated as CASSQDRDGYTF.

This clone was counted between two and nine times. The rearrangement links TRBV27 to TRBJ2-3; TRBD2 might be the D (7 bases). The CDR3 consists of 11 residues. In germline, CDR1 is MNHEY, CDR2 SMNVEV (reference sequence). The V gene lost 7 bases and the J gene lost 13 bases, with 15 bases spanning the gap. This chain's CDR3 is CASTTGGPEYF. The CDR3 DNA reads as TGTGCCAGCACAACGGGGGGCCCGGAGTATTTT.

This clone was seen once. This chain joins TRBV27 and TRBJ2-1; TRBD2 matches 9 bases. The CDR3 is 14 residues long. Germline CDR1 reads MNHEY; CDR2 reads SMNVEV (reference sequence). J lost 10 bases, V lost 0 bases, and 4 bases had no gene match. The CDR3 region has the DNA TGTGCCAGCAGTTTATCTACGGGACTAGCCGAGCAGTTCTTC. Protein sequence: CASSLSTGLAEQFF.

The CDR3 region has the DNA TGTGCCAGCAGTTTTATCCCTAGCCAAGCCTACGAGCAGTACTTC. Protein: CASSFIPSQAYEQYF. The chain joins TRBV27 to TRBJ2-7; a weak D match, TRBD2 (5 bases). CDR1 is MNHEY, CDR2 SMNVEV, per germline (reference sequence). This CDR3 comprises 15 residues. Trimming removed 3 bases at V and 2 bases at J, with 14 bases between.

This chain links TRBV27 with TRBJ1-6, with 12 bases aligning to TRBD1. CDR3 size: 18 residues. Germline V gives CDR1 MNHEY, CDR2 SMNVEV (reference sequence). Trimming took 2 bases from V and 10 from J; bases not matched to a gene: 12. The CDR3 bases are TGTGCCAGCAGTTTAGGGGGACAGGGGGCGTGGGGAGGGTCACCCCTCCACTTT. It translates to CASSLGGQGAWGGSPLHF.

The CDR3: CASSRIPGRDQPQHF. The CDR3 DNA sequence: TGTGCCAGCAGCCGTATTCCGGGAAGGGATCAGCCCCAGCATTTT. The J gene is TRBJ1-5, the V gene TRBV5-8; D is unresolved. CDR1 and CDR2 from the germline V gene are SGHTS and YDEGEE. V was trimmed by 4 bases and J by 5 bases, leaving 16 bases between them. The CDR3 length is 15 residues. Complete variable domain (other parts from reference TRBV5-8 and TRBJ1-5): EAGVTQSPTHLIKTRGQQATLRCSPISGHTSVYWYQQALGLGLQFLLWYDEGEERNRGNFPPRFSGRQFPNYSSELNVNALELEDSALYLCASSRIPGRDQPQHFGDGTRLSIL.

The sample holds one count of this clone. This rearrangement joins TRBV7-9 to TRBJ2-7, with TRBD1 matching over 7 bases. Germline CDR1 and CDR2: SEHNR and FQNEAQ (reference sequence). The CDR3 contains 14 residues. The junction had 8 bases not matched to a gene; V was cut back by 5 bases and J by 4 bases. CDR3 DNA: TGTGCCAGCAGCGAACCGGGACAGCTATACGAGCAGTACTTC. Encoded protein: CASSEPGQLYEQYF.

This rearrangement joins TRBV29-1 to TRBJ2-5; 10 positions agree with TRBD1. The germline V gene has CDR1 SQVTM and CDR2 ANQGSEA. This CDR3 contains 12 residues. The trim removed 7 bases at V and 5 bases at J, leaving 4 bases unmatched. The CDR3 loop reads CSADRGLETQYF. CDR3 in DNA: TGCAGCGCCGACAGGGGGCTGGAGACCCAGTACTTC.

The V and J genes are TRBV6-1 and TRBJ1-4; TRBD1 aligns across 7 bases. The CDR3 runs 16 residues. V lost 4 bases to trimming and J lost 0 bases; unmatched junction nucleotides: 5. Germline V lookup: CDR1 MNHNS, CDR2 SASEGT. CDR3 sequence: CASSGRTGTTNEKLFF. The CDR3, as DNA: TGTGCCAGCAGTGGGCGGACAGGAACAACTAATGAAAAACTGTTTTTT.

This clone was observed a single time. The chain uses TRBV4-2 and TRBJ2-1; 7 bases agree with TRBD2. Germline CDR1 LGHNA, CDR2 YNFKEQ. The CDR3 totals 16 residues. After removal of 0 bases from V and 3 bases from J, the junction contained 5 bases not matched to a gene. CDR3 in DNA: TGTGCCAGCAGCCAAGAGGCGGGGGACCTCTACAATGAGCAGTTCTTC. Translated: CASSQEAGDLYNEQFF.